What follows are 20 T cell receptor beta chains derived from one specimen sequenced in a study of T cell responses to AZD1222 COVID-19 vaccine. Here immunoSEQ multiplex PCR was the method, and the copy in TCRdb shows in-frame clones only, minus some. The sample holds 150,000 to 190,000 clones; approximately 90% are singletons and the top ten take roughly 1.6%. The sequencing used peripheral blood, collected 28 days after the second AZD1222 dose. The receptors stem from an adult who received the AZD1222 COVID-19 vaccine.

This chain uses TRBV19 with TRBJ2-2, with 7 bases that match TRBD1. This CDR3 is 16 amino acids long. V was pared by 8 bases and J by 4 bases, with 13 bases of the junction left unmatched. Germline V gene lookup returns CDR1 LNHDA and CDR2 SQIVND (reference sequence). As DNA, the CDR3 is TGTGCCAGTCTCACATCGGGCAGGGGGTTCACCGGGGAGCTGTTTTTT. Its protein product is CASLTSGRGFTGELFF.

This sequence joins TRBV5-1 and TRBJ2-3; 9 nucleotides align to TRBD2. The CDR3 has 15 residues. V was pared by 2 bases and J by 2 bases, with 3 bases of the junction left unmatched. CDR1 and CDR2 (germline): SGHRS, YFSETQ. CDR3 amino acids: CASSLGTSLTDTQYF. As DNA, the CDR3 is TGCGCCAGCAGCTTAGGGACTAGCCTCACAGATACGCAGTATTTT.

The CDR3 reads CASRNSGRIQNEQFF. CDR3 bases: TGCGCCAGCAGAAATAGCGGGAGAATTCAGAATGAGCAGTTCTTC. This chain connects TRBV10-2 to TRBJ2-1; 9 nucleotides align to TRBD2. Germline V lookup: CDR1 WSHSY, CDR2 SAAADI. J was trimmed by 7 bases and V by 6 bases; bases with no gene match: 10. The CDR3 runs to 15 residues.

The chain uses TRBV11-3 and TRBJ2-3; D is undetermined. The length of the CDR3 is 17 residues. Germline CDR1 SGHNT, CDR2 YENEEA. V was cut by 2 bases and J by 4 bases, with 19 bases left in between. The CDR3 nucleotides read TGTGCCAGCAGCTTACAACGGGCCCAATCTTCATCAGATACGCAGTATTTT. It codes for CASSLQRAQSSSDTQYF.

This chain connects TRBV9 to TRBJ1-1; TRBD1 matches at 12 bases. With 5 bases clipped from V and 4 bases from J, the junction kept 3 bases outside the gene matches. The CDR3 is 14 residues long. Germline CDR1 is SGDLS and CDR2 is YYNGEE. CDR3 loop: CASRGQGAITEAFF. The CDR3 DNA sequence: TGTGCCAGCAGGGGACAGGGGGCAATCACTGAAGCTTTCTTT. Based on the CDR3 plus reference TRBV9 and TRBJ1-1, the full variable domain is DSGVTQTPKHLITATGQRVTLRCSPRSGDLSVYWYQQSLDQGLQFLIQYYNGEERAKGNILERFSAQQFPDLHSELNLSSLELGDSALYFCASRGQGAITEAFFGQGTRLTVV.

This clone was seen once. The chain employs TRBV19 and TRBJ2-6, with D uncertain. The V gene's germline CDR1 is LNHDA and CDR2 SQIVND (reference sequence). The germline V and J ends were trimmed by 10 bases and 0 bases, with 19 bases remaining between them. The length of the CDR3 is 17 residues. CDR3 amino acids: CATGLSAAFSGANVLTF. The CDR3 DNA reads TGTGCCACCGGGCTTTCAGCCGCTTTCTCTGGGGCCAACGTCCTGACTTTC.

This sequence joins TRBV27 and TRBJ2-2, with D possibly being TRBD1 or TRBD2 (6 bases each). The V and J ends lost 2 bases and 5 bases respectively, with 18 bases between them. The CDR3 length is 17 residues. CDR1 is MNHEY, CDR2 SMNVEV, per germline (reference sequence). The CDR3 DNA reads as TGTGCCAGCAGTTTAGGGGGGCAGGGTTTGTGGACCGGGGAGCTGTTTTTT. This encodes CASSLGGQGLWTGELFF.

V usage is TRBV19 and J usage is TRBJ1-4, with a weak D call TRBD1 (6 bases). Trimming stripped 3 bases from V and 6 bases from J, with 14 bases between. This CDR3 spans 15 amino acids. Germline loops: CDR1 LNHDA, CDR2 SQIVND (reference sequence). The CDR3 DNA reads TGTGCCAGTAGTATCTTGGGGGGCGCGTATGAAAAACTGTTTTTT. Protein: CASSILGGAYEKLFF.

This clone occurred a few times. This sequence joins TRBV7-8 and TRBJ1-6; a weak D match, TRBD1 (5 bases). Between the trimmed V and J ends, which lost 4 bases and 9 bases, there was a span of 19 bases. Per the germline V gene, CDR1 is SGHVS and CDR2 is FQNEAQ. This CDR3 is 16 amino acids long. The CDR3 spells CASSSSVGKGRSPLHF. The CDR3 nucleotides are TGTGCCAGCAGCTCCAGCGTTGGGAAGGGGCGTTCACCCCTCCACTTT.

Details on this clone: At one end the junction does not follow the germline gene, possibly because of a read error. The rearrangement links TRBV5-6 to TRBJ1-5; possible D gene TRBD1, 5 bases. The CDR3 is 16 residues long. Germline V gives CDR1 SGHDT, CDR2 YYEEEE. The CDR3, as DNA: TGTGCCAGCAGCTTCAAGGGGTCCACCGGCAAACAGCCCCAGCATTTT. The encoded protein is CASSFKGSTGKQPQHF.

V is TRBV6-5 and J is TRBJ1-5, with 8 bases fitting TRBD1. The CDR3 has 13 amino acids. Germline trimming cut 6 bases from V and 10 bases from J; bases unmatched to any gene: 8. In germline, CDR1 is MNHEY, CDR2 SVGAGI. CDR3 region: CASRVDRVSPQHF. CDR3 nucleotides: TGTGCCAGCAGAGTGGACAGGGTTTCACCCCAGCATTTT.

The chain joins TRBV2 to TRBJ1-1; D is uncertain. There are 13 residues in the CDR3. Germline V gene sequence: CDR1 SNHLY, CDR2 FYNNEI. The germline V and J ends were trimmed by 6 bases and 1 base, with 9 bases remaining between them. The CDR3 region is CASRERENTEAFF. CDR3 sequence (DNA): TGTGCCAGCAGGGAACGGGAGAACACTGAAGCTTTCTTT.

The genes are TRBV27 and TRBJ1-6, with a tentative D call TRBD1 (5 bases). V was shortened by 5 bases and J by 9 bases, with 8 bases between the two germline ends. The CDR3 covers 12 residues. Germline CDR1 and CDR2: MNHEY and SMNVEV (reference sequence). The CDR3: CASSGTFSPLHF. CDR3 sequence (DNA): TGTGCCAGCAGTGGGACTTTTTCACCCCTCCACTTT.

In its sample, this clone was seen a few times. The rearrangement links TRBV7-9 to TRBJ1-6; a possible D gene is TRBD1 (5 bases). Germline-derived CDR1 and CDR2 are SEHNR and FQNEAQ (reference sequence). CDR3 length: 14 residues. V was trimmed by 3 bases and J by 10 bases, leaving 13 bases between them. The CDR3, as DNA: TGTGCCAGCAGCTTGACCGAGGGGTGGTCACCCCTCCACTTT. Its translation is CASSLTEGWSPLHF.

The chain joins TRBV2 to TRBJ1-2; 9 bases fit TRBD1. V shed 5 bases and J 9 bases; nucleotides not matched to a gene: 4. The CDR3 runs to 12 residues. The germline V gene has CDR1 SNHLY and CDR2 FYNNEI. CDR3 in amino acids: CASSPDRGSYTF. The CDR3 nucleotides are TGTGCCAGCAGTCCGGACAGGGGTAGCTACACCTTC.

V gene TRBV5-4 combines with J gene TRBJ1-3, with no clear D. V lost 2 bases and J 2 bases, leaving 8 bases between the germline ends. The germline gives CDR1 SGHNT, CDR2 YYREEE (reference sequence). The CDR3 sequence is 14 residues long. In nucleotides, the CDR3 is TGTGCCAGCAGCTTTATAGGGACTGGAAACACCATATATTTT. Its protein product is CASSFIGTGNTIYF.

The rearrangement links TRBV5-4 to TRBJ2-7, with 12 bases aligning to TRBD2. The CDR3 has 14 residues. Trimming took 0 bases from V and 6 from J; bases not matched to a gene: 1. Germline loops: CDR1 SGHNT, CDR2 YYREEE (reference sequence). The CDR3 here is CASSLASGGAEQYF. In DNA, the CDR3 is TGTGCCAGCAGCTTGGCTAGCGGGGGGGCCGAGCAGTACTTC.

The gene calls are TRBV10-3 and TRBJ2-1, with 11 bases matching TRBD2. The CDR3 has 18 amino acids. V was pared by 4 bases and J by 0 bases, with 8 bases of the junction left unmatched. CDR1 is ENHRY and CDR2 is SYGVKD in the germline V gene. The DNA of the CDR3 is TGTGCCATCAGTGTCCCACCTAGCGGGGGGAGCTCCTACAATGAGCAGTTCTTC. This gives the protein CAISVPPSGGSSYNEQFF.

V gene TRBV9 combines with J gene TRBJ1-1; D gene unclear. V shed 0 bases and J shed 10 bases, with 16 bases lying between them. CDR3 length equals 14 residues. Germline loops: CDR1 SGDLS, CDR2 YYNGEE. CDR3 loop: CASSVASGESGAFF. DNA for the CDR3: TGTGCCAGCAGCGTAGCTAGTGGGGAGTCCGGAGCTTTCTTT.

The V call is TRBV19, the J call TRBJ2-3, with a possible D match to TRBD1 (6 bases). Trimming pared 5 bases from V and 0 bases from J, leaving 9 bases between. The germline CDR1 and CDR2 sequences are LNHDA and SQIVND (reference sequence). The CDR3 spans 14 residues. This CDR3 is CASSATGSTDTQYF. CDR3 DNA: TGTGCCAGTAGTGCGACAGGAAGCACAGATACGCAGTATTTT.